Included here is one T cell receptor (beta chain) sequence, with context. Its antigen is undetermined. The sample comes from a study of cytomegalovirus exposure and HLA in healthy donors. Study-wide results and limits: In an earlier analysis, productive rearrangement rates for most beta V segments clustered near 87% or 30%. Judged likely to be a sequencing artifact was a cluster of highly shared sequence variants. There were fewer than 200 TCR beta chains listed as cytomegalovirus-associated.

Use of 60 Vbeta and 13 Jbeta primers characterized the PCR. Using immunoSEQ multiplex PCR, the repertoire was profiled, and TCRdb retains in-frame clones only, with some absent. This sample has approximately 120,000 clones; over 75% occur once, and the top ten carry approximately 11%. Donors sampled were nominally healthy, though unrecorded immune exposures were likely. The ends lost 2 bases at V and 0 bases at J; junction bases unmatched: 0. The V gene's germline CDR1 is MRHNA and CDR2 SNTAGT. This CDR3 comprises 17 residues. V is TRBV6-4 and J is TRBJ2-6, with 11 bases matching TRBD1. Source material: PBMCs. The receptor comes from a man aged 40-49 years in good health and CMV-seropositive. CDR3 in amino acids: CASSDGTGGSGANVLTF. CDR3 sequence (DNA): TGTGCCAGCAGTGACGGGACAGGGGGCTCTGGGGCCAACGTCCTGACTTTC.